This note documents a single T cell receptor beta chain sequence. The target antigen is unknown. Trimming cost V 1 base and J 5 bases, with 8 bases left between them. The CDR3 loop spans 13 amino acids. From germline, CDR1 is SGHNT and CDR2 YENEEA. TCRdb's copy holds only in-frame clones and misses some; the assay was immunoSEQ multiplex PCR. Of approximately 19,000 clones in the sample, roughly 65% were seen once. These data belong to a study of STAT5B mutations in CD4+ large granular lymphocyte leukemia. Study results and caveats: About 25% of private leukemic clonotypes occurred rarely in other patients' non-leukemic repertoires.

Material: CD4+ T cells from blood buffy coats. The clonotype comes from a human donor in good health. V usage is TRBV11-3 and J usage is TRBJ1-1, with D uncertain. The chain's CDR3 is CASSLVASTEAFF. The DNA for the CDR3 is TGTGCCAGCAGCTTAGTTGCAAGTACTGAAGCTTTCTTT.